The source of this T cell receptor beta chain is a study of brain T cells in children with intractable seizures (dated by TCRdb to about 2021). About the full investigation: Resected brain tissue from fewer than 60 pediatric epilepsy surgery cases was initially screened for immune gene transcripts with a NanoString immunology panel. About 70% of the 12 selected surgery cases also had pre-surgery blood sequenced, which left four cases with brain tissue only. Paper-wide results and their limitations: Viral specificity was inferred only from CDR3 sequence similarity, and patients' HCMV serostatus was unknown. The top 50 brain clonotypes contained both public and private clones, and in each case the most abundant public CDR3 closely resembled known HCMV, EBV or influenza A epitope-specific CDR3s. Because sequencing depth differed between pre- and post-surgery blood, the absence of clones from the pre-surgery sample may reflect undersampling.

The time point tag for this specimen amounts to: resected brain tissue, or blood drawn just prior to surgery. The surgery cases with the highest brain T cell transcript signatures were chosen for TCR beta chain sequencing of brain tissue, and also of blood when blood was available. Before surgery, patients had received at least one anti-epileptic drug. TCR-sequenced patients were children with drug-resistant epilepsy due to tuberous sclerosis complex, focal cortical dysplasia, Rasmussen encephalitis or hemimegalencephaly. Brain samples were frozen blocks of fresh involved resected tissue taken at epilepsy surgery. Bulk genomic DNA was isolated from unsorted brain tissue and whole blood using the Monarch genomic DNA purification kit. TCR beta chain sequences were generated from genomic DNA using the immunoSEQ assay. The paper's data handling went like this. CDR3 sequences that did not begin with the conserved framework cysteine at position 104 were removed by hand. To get clonality, the normalized Shannon's Diversity Index was subtracted from one, giving values from 0 (maximal diversity) to 1 (oligoclonal). To check whether a given CDR3 had different frequencies in two samples, for example brain versus blood, chi-squared comparison-of-proportions tests were used. Public clonotypes were identified through searches of immuneACCESS, and similarity to known antiviral clonotypes was evaluated with the VDJdb browser. This is the immuneACCESS table as TCRdb keeps it, with only in-frame sequences that have V and J called. A part of the clones is gone; compared with another copy, unresolved V genes explain less than half, and the rest is unexplained. V and J calls and clone size are those listed in that table; D and trimming were worked out from the DNA. The sample table shows around 9,000 clones, and less than 70% are seen once. The ten largest clones add up to roughly 18% of the sample.

There are a few counts of this clone. Its cognate antigen has yet to be identified. Per-base quality was not reported, and no clone a single base away is much larger than it. V lost 3 bases and J lost 5 bases; the stretch between them is 7 bases long. From cysteine to phenylalanine, the CDR3 is 12 amino acids long. Of the read, only the CDR3 DNA is kept; its 36 bases are in frame from base 1. This receptor was obtained from a girl aged 2 to 10 with tuberous sclerosis and intractable seizures. The chain uses TRBV12-3 or TRBV12-4 and TRBJ2-5; too little of a D gene remains to name it. The input for sequencing was resected brain tissue, taken at surgery. DNA sequence: TGTGCCAGCAGTTTTGATTTCGAGACCCAGTACTTC. This is translated as CASSFDFETQYF.